Below are 29 T cell receptor beta chains sequenced from a single sample in a study of cytomegalovirus exposure and HLA in healthy donors. The PCR contained 60 Vbeta and 13 Jbeta primers. The data were produced by immunoSEQ multiplex PCR, yet TCRdb's version contains in-frame clones alone and is incomplete. The sample consists of fewer than 200,000 clones, 71% of them appearing once. The material sequenced was PBMCs. The receptors were gathered from a girl aged 10 to 17 in good health and CMV-seronegative.

This chain joins TRBV6-1 and TRBJ1-1; D not resolved. Germline lookup yields CDR1 MNHNS and CDR2 SASEGT. V gave up 8 bases and J gave up 5 bases, with 21 bases separating them. The CDR3 spans 15 residues. Here the CDR3 DNA reads TGTGCCAGCGCGAGAGGTGGTTACGAGAATACTGAAGCTTTCTTT. It translates to CASARGGYENTEAFF.

This clone turned up a few times. The V and J genes are TRBV4-1 and TRBJ1-6, with 9 bases that match TRBD1. The germline gives CDR1 MGHRA, CDR2 YSYEKL. The CDR3 is 14 amino acids. J was trimmed by 9 bases and V by 4 bases; bases with no gene match: 4. In DNA, the CDR3 is TGCGCCAGCAGCCTTGGGACAGGGCCTTCACCCCTCCACTTT. It yields the protein CASSLGTGPSPLHF.

The chain carries TRBV2 and TRBJ2-6; 7 bases line up with TRBD1. Germline V lookup: CDR1 SNHLY, CDR2 FYNNEI. The CDR3 sequence is 16 residues long. The V segment lost 10 bases and the J segment 3 bases; nucleotides outside the gene matches: 12. CDR3: CAIVDRDNFGANVLTF. CDR3 DNA sequence: TGTGCCATAGTAGACAGGGATAACTTTGGGGCCAACGTCCTGACTTTC.

This clone showed up just a few times. The gene calls are TRBV6-1 and TRBJ2-5; 7 bases are shared with TRBD2. This CDR3 has 14 residues. Trimming at V came to 4 bases and at J to 5 bases, leaving 7 bases not matched to a gene. The germline V gene has CDR1 MNHNS and CDR2 SASEGT. CDR3: CASSGRAGVETQYF. In DNA, the CDR3 is TGTGCCAGCAGTGGGAGGGCGGGGGTGGAGACCCAGTACTTC.

This clone appeared a few times. The gene calls are TRBV4-1 and TRBJ2-3, with D hard to call. CDR3 length equals 14 residues. Trimming shortened V by 1 base and J by 5 bases, and 10 bases separated the two germline ends. Per the germline V gene, CDR1 is MGHRA and CDR2 is YSYEKL. The CDR3 spells CASSQGIPGDTQYF. CDR3 in DNA: TGCGCCAGCAGCCAAGGGATACCGGGAGATACGCAGTATTTT.

The chain carries TRBV5-1 and TRBJ2-5; TRBD1 agrees at 7 bases. The length of the CDR3 is 16 residues. The J segment lost 4 bases and the V segment lost 1 base, leaving 10 bases of the junction unmatched. CDR1 is SGHRS, CDR2 YFSETQ, per germline. The CDR3 DNA reads as TGCGCCAGCAGCTTGTCCCCAGGGGGAATGGGAGAGACCCAGTACTTC. Protein sequence: CASSLSPGGMGETQYF.

The chain links TRBV11-2 to TRBJ1-1, with 8 bases identical to TRBD1. This CDR3 has 15 residues. V dropped 5 bases and J dropped 7; count of bases not matched to a gene: 12. Germline V gene lookup returns CDR1 SGHAT and CDR2 FQNNGV. The CDR3: CASSRTRGLPHEAFF. Here the CDR3 DNA reads TGTGCCAGCAGCCGAACCAGGGGGCTTCCACATGAAGCTTTCTTT.

V usage is TRBV2 and J usage is TRBJ2-1, with 9 bases fitting TRBD1. This CDR3 region has 15 residues. Trimming removed 2 bases from V and 6 bases from J; junction bases left unmatched: 5. Germline-derived CDR1 and CDR2 are SNHLY and FYNNEI. CDR3: CASSESGTGFNEQFF. CDR3 nucleotide sequence: TGTGCCAGCAGTGAATCCGGGACAGGGTTCAATGAGCAGTTCTTC.

The chain has TRBV19 and TRBJ2-5; D unclear. Germline V gene lookup returns CDR1 LNHDA and CDR2 SQIVND (reference sequence). Trimming shortened V by 5 bases and J by 4 bases, and 11 bases separated the two germline ends. The CDR3 runs 13 residues. The CDR3 nucleotides are TGTGCCAGTAGTGGGCTTCTGGGAGAGACCCAGTACTTC. Translating it yields CASSGLLGETQYF. Full variable domain (outside the CDR3, taken from reference TRBV19 and TRBJ2-5): DGGITQSPKYLFRKEGQNVTLSCEQNLNHDAMYWYRQDPGQGLRLIYYSQIVNDFQKGDIAEGYSVSREKKESFPLTVTSAQKNPTAFYLCASSGLLGETQYFGPGTRLLVL.

The rearrangement uses TRBV30 and TRBJ1-1; D is perhaps TRBD1 (5 bases). This CDR3 region has 15 residues. CDR1 is GTSNPN and CDR2 is SVGIG in the germline V gene (reference sequence). V lost 3 bases to trimming and J lost 1 base, with 15 bases between them. CDR3 DNA: TGTGCCTGGAGGCCGAATGGGGGGGGGAACACTGAAGCTTTCTTT. This sequence encodes CAWRPNGGGNTEAFF.

This clone showed up just a few times. The V gene is TRBV19, the J gene TRBJ1-1; perhaps TRBD1 as D (6 bases). Germline V gene data show CDR1 as LNHDA and CDR2 as SQIVND (reference sequence). Trimming took off 7 bases at V and 5 bases at J, with 11 bases between the two ends. The CDR3 is made up of 12 amino acids. For the CDR3, the DNA is TGTGCCAGTACCACAAGGGGGACTGAAGCTTTCTTT. It encodes CASTTRGTEAFF.

The CDR3, as DNA: TGTGCCGGGCGACAGGGCAGCTCTGGAAACACCATATATTTT. This codes for CAGRQGSSGNTIYF. The J gene is TRBJ1-3, the V gene TRBV30; 7 bases are shared with TRBD1. Per germline, CDR1 GTSNPN and CDR2 SVGIG (reference sequence). CDR3 size: 14 residues. V lost 8 bases to trimming and J lost 0 bases; unmatched junction nucleotides: 7.

The chain uses TRBV5-6 and TRBJ2-5; 8 bases map to TRBD2. The J call may not be correct, given that the DNA end is closer to TRBJ2-7. The CDR3 is 15 amino acids. Germline CDR1 and CDR2: SGHDT and YYEEEE. The CDR3 nucleotides are TGTGCCAGCAGCCCGGCGGGGGGCCTAGTCTACGAGCAGTACTTC. This codes for CASSPAGGLVYEQYF.

This chain joins TRBV9 and TRBJ1-2; TRBD1 might be the D (5 bases). Trimming cost V 0 bases and J 7 bases, with 7 bases left between them. This CDR3 contains 12 residues. Germline values: CDR1 SGDLS, CDR2 YYNGEE. The CDR3 loop reads CASSVVGAGYTF. CDR3 nucleotides: TGTGCCAGCAGCGTAGTTGGGGCTGGCTACACCTTC.

The chain carries TRBV29-1 and TRBJ2-7, with 7 bases aligning to TRBD1. From germline, CDR1 is SQVTM and CDR2 ANQGSEA. The V segment lost 7 bases and the J segment 3 bases; nucleotides outside the gene matches: 6. This CDR3 is built from 12 residues. CDR3 residues: CSAHTGDYEQYF. The CDR3 coding sequence is TGCAGCGCCCACACAGGGGACTACGAGCAGTACTTC.

The chain recombines TRBV9 with TRBJ2-2; D perhaps matches TRBD1 (6 bases). Germline V gene lookup returns CDR1 SGDLS and CDR2 YYNGEE. Trimming removed 4 bases from V and 6 bases from J, with 13 bases in between. The CDR3 spans 14 residues. CDR3 protein: CASSPPSGAGELFF. In DNA, the CDR3 is TGTGCCAGCAGCCCCCCTTCAGGGGCCGGGGAGCTGTTTTTT.

A remark on this clone: Other nucleotide sequences from this sample produce the same CDR3. The genes are TRBV5-1 and TRBJ2-7; 8 nucleotides match TRBD1. Germline CDR1 SGHRS, CDR2 YFSETQ. CDR3 length: 14 amino acids. Germline trimming cut 0 bases from V and 4 bases from J; bases unmatched to any gene: 3. The CDR3 DNA reads as TGCGCCAGCAGCTTGGGGACAGGGTATTACGAGCAGTACTTC. It translates to CASSLGTGYYEQYF.

V and J are TRBV4-1 and TRBJ1-6, with D uncertain. The length of the CDR3 is 17 residues. Trimming left V 0 bases short and J 10 bases short, with 19 bases between. In germline, CDR1 is MGHRA, CDR2 YSYEKL. The CDR3 DNA reads TGCGCCAGCAGCCAAGATCCGACGATTACCACGGAGTCACCCCTCCACTTT. Translation: CASSQDPTITTESPLHF.

This sequence joins TRBV6-5 and TRBJ1-6; D uncertain. Trimming stripped 6 bases from V and 7 bases from J, with 10 bases between. Germline V lookup: CDR1 MNHEY, CDR2 SVGAGI. The CDR3 extends over 13 amino acids. The DNA for the CDR3 is TGTGCCAGCAGCTCCCGCAGGAATTCACCCCTCCACTTT. Its translation: CASSSRRNSPLHF.

V usage is TRBV4-1 and J usage is TRBJ2-5; 11 nucleotides agree with TRBD2. The CDR3 runs to 17 residues. With V trimmed by 4 bases and J by 2 bases, 9 bases remained unmatched. Germline CDR1 MGHRA, CDR2 YSYEKL. CDR3 amino acids: CASSPPPGLAEQETQYF. CDR3 DNA sequence: TGCGCCAGCAGCCCACCCCCGGGACTAGCGGAACAAGAGACCCAGTACTTC.

V is TRBV5-1 and J is TRBJ1-2; D gene uncertain. The CDR3 covers 13 residues. V was trimmed by 0 bases and J by 6 bases, leaving 9 bases between them. Looked up from germline, CDR1 is SGHRS and CDR2 is YFSETQ. CDR3 coding DNA: TGCGCCAGCAGCTTGGAAGGAGACGATGGCTACACCTTC. It encodes CASSLEGDDGYTF.

The DNA for the CDR3 is TGTGCCAGCTCACCACCGACAGGCTCTGAAGCTTTCTTT. This sequence encodes CASSPPTGSEAFF. The chain uses TRBV18 and TRBJ1-1; D perhaps matches TRBD1 (6 bases). V shed 0 bases and J shed 6 bases, with 8 bases lying between them. This CDR3 comprises 13 residues. Germline V gene lookup returns CDR1 KGHSH and CDR2 LQKENI.

This clone was seen a handful of times. This rearrangement joins TRBV27 to TRBJ1-2; D is ambiguous. CDR3 size: 14 residues. The germline gives CDR1 MNHEY, CDR2 SMNVEV (reference sequence). The V end lost 6 bases, the J end lost 2 bases, and 13 bases lay between the germline ends. CDR3 sequence reads: CASRQEVGNYGYTF. CDR3 in DNA: TGTGCCAGCAGGCAGGAAGTTGGGAACTATGGCTACACCTTC.

The V gene is TRBV5-1, the J gene TRBJ2-5; the match to TRBD1 covers 9 bases. The germline V gene encodes CDR1 SGHRS and CDR2 YFSETQ. This CDR3 is built from 14 residues. Unmatched junction bases numbered 8, after V lost 7 bases and J lost 4 bases. The CDR3 loop is CASHATGGGETQYF. For the CDR3, the DNA is TGCGCCAGCCACGCAACAGGGGGCGGAGAGACCCAGTACTTC.

This clone was recorded a few times. The chain links TRBV27 to TRBJ2-7, with a tentative D call TRBD2 (6 bases). Trimming took 6 bases from V and 3 from J, leaving 12 bases between them. Germline V lookup: CDR1 MNHEY, CDR2 SMNVEV (reference sequence). This CDR3 is built from 13 residues. The CDR3 sequence: CASSASVFYEQYF. The CDR3 bases are TGTGCCAGCAGCGCTAGCGTTTTCTACGAGCAGTACTTC.

The chain carries TRBV25-1 and TRBJ1-3, with 7 bases that match TRBD1. J was trimmed by 2 bases and V by 8 bases; bases with no gene match: 3. Germline CDR1 MGHDK, CDR2 SYGVNS. The CDR3 consists of 13 residues. CDR3 sequence: CASQGEAGNTIYF. DNA for the CDR3: TGTGCCAGCCAGGGGGAGGCTGGAAACACCATATATTTT. The complete variable domain, with remaining parts taken from reference TRBV25-1 and TRBJ1-3, reads EADIYQTPRYLVIGTGKKITLECSQTMGHDKMYWYQQDPGMELHLIHYSYGVNSTEKGDLSSESTVSRIRTEHFPLTLESARPSHTSQYLCASQGEAGNTIYFGEGSWLTVV.

The chain links TRBV6-1 to TRBJ2-1; 11 nucleotides match TRBD2. This CDR3 comprises 17 residues. Trimming removed 4 bases from V and 2 bases from J; junction bases left unmatched: 7. Germline CDR1 MNHNS, CDR2 SASEGT. The CDR3 reads CASSVSSGGSTYNEQFF. CDR3 bases: TGTGCCAGCAGTGTATCTAGCGGGGGGTCCACCTACAATGAGCAGTTCTTC.

J is TRBJ1-2 and V is TRBV6-5; a possible D gene is TRBD1 (6 bases). V lost 8 bases and J lost 2, with 9 bases in between. Per germline, CDR1 MNHEY and CDR2 SVGAGI. The CDR3 covers 12 residues. Here the CDR3 DNA reads TGTGCCAGCGGTAGGGGGAACTATGGCTACACCTTC. Amino acid sequence: CASGRGNYGYTF.

For the CDR3, the DNA is TGTGCCAGCAGCGATGTAGGTGGAGGCCATAATTCACCCCTCCACTTT. Amino acids: CASSDVGGGHNSPLHF. The chain employs TRBV9 and TRBJ1-6; D remains ambiguous. The length of the CDR3 is 16 residues. Per germline, CDR1 SGDLS and CDR2 YYNGEE. Between the trimmed V and J ends, which lost 3 bases and 5 bases, there was a span of 15 bases.